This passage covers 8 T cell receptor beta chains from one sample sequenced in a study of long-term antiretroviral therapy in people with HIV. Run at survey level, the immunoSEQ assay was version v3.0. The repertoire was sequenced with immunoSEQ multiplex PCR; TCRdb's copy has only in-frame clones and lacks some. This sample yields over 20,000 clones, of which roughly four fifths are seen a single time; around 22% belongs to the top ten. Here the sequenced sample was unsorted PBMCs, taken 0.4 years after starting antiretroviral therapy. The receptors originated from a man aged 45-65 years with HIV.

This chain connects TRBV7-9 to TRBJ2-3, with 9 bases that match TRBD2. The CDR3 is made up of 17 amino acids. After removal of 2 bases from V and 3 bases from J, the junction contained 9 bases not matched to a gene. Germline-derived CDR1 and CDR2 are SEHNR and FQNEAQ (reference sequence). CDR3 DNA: TGTGCCAGCAGCTTAAGGCGGGGGGGCGGTGCGACAGATACGCAGTATTTT. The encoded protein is CASSLRRGGGATDTQYF. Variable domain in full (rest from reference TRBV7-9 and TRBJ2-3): DTGVSQNPRHKITKRGQNVTFRCDPISEHNRLYWYRQTLGQGPEFLTYFQNEAQLEKSRLLSDRFSAERPKGSFSTLEIQRTEQGDSAMYLCASSLRRGGGATDTQYFGPGTRLTVL.

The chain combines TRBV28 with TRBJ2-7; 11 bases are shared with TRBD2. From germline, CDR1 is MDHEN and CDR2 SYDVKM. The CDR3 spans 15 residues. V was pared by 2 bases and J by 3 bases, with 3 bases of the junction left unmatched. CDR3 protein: CASSLGSGGVYEQYF. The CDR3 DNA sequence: TGTGCCAGCAGTTTAGGTAGCGGGGGGGTCTACGAGCAGTACTTC.

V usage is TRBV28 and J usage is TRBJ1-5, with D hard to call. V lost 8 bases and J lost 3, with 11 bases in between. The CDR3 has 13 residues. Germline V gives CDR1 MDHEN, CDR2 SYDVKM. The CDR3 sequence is CASYEEFNQPQHF. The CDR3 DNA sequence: TGTGCCAGCTATGAGGAGTTCAATCAGCCCCAGCATTTT.

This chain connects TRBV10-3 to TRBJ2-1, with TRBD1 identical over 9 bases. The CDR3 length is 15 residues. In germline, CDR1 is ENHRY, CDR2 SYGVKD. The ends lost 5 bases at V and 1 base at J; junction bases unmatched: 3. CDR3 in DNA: TGTGCCATCAGTCCGGGACAGGGATCCTACAATGAGCAGTTCTTC. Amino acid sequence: CAISPGQGSYNEQFF.

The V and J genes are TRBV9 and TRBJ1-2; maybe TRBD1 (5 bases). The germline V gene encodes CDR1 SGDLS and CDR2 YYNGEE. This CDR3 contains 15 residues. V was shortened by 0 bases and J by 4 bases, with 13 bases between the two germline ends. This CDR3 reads CASSVEPGRAYGYTF. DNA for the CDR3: TGTGCCAGCAGCGTAGAGCCAGGGAGGGCCTATGGCTACACCTTC. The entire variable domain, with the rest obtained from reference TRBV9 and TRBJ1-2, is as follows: DSGVTQTPKHLITATGQRVTLRCSPRSGDLSVYWYQQSLDQGLQFLIQYYNGEERAKGNILERFSAQQFPDLHSELNLSSLELGDSALYFCASSVEPGRAYGYTFGSGTRLTVV.

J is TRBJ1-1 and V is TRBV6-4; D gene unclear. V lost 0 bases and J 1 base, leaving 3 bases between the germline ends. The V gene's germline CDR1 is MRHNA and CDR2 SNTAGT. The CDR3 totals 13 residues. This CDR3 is CASSDSTNTEAFF. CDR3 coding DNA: TGTGCCAGCAGTGACTCGACGAACACTGAAGCTTTCTTT.

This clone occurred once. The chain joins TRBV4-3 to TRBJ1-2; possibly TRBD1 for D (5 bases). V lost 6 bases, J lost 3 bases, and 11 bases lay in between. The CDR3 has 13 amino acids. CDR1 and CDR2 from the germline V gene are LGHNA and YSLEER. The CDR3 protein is CASSYTGYYGYTF. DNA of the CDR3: TGCGCCAGCAGTTACACAGGATACTATGGCTACACCTTC.

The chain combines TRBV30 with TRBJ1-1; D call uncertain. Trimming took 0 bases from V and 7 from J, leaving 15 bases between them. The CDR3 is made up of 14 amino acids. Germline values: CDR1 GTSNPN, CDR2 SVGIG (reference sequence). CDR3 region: CAWSVFRRRIEAFF. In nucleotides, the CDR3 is TGTGCCTGGAGTGTATTCCGGCGCAGGATTGAAGCTTTCTTT.